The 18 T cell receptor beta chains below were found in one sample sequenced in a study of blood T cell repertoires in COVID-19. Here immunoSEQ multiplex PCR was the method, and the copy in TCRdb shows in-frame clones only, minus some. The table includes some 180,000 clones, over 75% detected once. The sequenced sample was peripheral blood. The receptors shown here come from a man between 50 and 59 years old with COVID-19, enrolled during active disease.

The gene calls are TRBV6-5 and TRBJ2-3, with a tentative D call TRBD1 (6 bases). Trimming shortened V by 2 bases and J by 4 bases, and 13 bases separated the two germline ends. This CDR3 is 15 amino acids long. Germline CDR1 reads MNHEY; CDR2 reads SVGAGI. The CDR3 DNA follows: TGTGCCAGCAGTTACAACTGGAAGGGGGCAGATACGCAGTATTTT. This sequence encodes CASSYNWKGADTQYF.

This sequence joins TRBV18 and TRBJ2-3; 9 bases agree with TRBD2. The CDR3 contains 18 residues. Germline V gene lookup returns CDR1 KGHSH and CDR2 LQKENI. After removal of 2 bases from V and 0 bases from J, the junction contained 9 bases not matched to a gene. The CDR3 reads CASSPKLVAGASTDTQYF. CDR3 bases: TGTGCCAGCTCACCAAAGTTAGTAGCGGGGGCTAGCACAGATACGCAGTATTTT.

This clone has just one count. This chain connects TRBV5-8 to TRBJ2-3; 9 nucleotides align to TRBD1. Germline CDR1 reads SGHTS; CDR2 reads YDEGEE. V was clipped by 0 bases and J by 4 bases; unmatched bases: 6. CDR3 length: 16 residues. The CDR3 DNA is TGTGCCAGCAGCTTGGCCCGACAGGGGGGCGCAGATACGCAGTATTTT. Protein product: CASSLARQGGADTQYF.

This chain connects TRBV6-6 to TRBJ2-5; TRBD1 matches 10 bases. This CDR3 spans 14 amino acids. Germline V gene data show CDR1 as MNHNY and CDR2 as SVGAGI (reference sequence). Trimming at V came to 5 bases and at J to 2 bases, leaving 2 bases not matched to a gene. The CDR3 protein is CASSDRGQQETQYF. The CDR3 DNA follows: TGTGCCAGCAGTGACAGGGGGCAACAAGAGACCCAGTACTTC.

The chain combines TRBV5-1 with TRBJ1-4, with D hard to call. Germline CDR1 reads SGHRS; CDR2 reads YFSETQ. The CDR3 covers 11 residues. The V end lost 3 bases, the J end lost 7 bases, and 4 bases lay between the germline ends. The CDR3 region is CASSSGEKLFF. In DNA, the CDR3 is TGCGCCAGCAGCTCCGGTGAAAAACTGTTTTTT.

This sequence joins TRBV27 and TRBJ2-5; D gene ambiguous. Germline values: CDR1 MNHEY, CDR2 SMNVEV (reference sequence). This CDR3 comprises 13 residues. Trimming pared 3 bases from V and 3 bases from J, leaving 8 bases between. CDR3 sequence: CASSFGRKETQYF. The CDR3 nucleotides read TGTGCCAGCAGTTTTGGCAGAAAAGAGACCCAGTACTTC.

CDR3 loop: CASTKTPDNSLFF. CDR3 sequence (DNA): TGTGCCAGTACCAAAACCCCCGACAACTCTCTGTTTTTT. The chain carries TRBV19 and TRBJ1-4; no clear D. V was trimmed by 7 bases and J by 14 bases, leaving 20 bases between them. Germline CDR1 LNHDA, CDR2 SQIVND (reference sequence). The CDR3 is 13 amino acids.

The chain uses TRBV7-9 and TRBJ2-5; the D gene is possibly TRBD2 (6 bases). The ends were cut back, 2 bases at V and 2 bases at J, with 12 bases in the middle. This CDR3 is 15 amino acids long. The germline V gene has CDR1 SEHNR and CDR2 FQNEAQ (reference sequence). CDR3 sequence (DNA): TGTGCCAGCAGCTTATTCGGGGGTCAGCAAGAGACCCAGTACTTC. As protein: CASSLFGGQQETQYF. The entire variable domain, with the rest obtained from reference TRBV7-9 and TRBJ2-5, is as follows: DTGVSQNPRHKITKRGQNVTFRCDPISEHNRLYWYRQTLGQGPEFLTYFQNEAQLEKSRLLSDRFSAERPKGSFSTLEIQRTEQGDSAMYLCASSLFGGQQETQYFGPGTRLLVL.

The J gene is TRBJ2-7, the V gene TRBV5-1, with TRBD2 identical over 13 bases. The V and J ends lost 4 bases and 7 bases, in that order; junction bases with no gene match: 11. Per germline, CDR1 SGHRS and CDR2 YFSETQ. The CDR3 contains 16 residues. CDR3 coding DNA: TGCGCCAGCAGCGGCGGACTAGCGGGAGTTTTCCGTGAGCAGTACTTC. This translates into CASSGGLAGVFREQYF. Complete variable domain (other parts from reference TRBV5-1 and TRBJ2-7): KAGVTQTPRYLIKTRGQQVTLSCSPISGHRSVSWYQQTPGQGLQFLFEYFSETQRNKGNFPGRFSGRQFSNSRSEMNVSTLELGDSALYLCASSGGLAGVFREQYFGPGTRLTVT.

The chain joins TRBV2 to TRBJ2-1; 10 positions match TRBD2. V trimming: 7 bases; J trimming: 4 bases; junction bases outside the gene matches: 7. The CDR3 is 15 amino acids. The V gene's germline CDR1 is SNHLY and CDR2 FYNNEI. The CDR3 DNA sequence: TGTGCCAGCAATTTAGCTAGCGGGAGTTACAATGAGCAGTTCTTC. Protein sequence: CASNLASGSYNEQFF. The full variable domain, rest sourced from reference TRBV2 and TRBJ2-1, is EPEVTQTPSHQVTQMGQEVILRCVPISNHLYFYWYRQILGQKVEFLVSFYNNEISEKSEIFDDQFSVERPDGSNFTLKIRSTKLEDSAMYFCASNLASGSYNEQFFGPGTRLTVL.

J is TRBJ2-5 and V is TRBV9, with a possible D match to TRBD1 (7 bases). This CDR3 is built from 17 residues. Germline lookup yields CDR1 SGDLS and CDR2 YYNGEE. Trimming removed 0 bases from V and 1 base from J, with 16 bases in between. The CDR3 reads CASSVGDSPGGQETQYF. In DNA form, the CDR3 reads TGTGCCAGCAGCGTAGGGGACTCTCCAGGGGGCCAAGAGACCCAGTACTTC.

CDR3 sequence: CATSRGGGYGYTF. The DNA of the CDR3 is TGTGCCACCAGCAGAGGAGGAGGTTATGGCTACACCTTC. The V call is TRBV15, the J call TRBJ1-2, with no clear D. Germline values: CDR1 LNHNV, CDR2 YYDKDF (reference sequence). This CDR3 contains 13 residues. V lost 1 base and J lost 5, with 8 bases in between.

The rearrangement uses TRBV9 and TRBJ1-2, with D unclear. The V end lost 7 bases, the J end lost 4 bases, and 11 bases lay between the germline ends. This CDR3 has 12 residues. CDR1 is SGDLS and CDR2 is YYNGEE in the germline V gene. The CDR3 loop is CASGTQSYGYTF. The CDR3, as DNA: TGTGCCAGCGGAACACAGAGCTATGGCTACACCTTC.

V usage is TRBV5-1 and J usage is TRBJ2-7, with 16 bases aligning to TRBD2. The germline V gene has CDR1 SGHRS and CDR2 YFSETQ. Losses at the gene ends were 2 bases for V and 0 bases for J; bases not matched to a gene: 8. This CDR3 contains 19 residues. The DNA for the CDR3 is TGCGCCAGCAGCTTCGGGATGGGACTAGCGGGGGGGAACTCCTACGAGCAGTACTTC. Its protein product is CASSFGMGLAGGNSYEQYF. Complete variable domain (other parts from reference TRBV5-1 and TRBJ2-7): KAGVTQTPRYLIKTRGQQVTLSCSPISGHRSVSWYQQTPGQGLQFLFEYFSETQRNKGNFPGRFSGRQFSNSRSEMNVSTLELGDSALYLCASSFGMGLAGGNSYEQYFGPGTRLTVT.

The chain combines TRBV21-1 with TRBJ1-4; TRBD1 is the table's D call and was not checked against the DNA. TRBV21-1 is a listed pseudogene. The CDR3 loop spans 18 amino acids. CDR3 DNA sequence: TGTGCCAGCAGCAAAGGGACAAGGTGGCCTCGGACTAATGAAAAACTGTTTTTT. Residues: CASSKGTRWPRTNEKLFF.

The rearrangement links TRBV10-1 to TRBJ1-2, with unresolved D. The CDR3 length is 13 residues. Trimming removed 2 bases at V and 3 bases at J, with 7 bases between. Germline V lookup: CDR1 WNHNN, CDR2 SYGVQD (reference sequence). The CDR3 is CASSERVDYGYTF. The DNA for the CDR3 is TGCGCCAGCAGTGAGCGAGTGGACTATGGCTACACCTTC.

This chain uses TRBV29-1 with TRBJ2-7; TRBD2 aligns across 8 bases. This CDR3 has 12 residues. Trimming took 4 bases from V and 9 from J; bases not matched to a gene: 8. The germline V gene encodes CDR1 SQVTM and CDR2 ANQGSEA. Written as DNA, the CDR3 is TGCAGCGTTGTGGTGGGACTAGACTGGCAGTACTTC. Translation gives CSVVVGLDWQYF.

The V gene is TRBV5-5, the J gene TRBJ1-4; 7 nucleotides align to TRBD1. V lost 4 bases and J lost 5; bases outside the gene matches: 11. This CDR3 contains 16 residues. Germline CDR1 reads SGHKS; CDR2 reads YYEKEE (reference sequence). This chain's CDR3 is CASSPGLTGMNEKLFF. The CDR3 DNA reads TGTGCCAGCAGCCCTGGGTTGACAGGGATGAATGAAAAACTGTTTTTT.